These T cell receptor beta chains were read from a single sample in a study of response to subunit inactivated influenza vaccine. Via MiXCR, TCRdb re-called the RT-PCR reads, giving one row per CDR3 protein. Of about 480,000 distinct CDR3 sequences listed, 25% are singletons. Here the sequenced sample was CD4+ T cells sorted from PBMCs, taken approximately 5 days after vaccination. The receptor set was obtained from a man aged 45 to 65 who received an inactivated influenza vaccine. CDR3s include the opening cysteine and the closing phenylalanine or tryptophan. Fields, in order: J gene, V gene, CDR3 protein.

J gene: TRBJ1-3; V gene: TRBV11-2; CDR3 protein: CASSYLPGAGNTIYF
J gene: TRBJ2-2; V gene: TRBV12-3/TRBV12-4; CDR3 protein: CASSFGEYNTGELFF
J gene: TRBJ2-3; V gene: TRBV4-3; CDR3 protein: CASSQGRTSTDTQYF
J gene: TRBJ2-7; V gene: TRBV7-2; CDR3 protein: CASSLMFGGTYEQYF
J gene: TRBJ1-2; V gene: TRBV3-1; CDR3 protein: CASSHQFGYTF
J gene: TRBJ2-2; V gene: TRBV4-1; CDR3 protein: CASSRTGFSDTGELFF
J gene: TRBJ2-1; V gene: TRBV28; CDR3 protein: CASSSTTSGGRYEQFF
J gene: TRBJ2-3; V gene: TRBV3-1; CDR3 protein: CASSQHTDTQYF
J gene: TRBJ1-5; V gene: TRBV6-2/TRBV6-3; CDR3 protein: CASSPVRQAYSNQPQHF
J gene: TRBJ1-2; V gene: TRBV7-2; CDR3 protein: CASSFARLSYGYTF
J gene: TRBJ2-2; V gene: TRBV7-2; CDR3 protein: CANQGQGNTGELFF
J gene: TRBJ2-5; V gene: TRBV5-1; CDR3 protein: CASSPGTSQETQYF
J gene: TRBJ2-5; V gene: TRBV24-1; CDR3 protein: CATGLRGLGQETQYF
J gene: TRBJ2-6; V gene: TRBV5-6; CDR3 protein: CASSLGPMGSGANVLTF
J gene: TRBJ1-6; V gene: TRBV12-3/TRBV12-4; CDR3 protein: CASSFGGGINSPLHF
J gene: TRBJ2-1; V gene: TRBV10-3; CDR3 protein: CAISESPGKGPHNEQFF
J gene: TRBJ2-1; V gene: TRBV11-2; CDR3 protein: CASSFPEGQVAGSSYNEQFF
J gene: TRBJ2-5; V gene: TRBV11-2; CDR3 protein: CASSRKGLAGVTSQETQYF
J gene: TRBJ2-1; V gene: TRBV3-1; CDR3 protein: CASSQDTLSYNEQFF
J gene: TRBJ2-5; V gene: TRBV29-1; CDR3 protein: CSVGHGKQETQYF
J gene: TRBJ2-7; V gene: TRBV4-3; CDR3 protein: CASSQDRGSSYEQYF
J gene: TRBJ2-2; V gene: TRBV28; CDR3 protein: CASSSSSGRAGTGELFF
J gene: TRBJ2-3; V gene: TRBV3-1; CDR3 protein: CASSHTAGSTDTQYF
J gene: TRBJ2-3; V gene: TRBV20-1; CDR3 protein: CSALPPSGSGNTQYF
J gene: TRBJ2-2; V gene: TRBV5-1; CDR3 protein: CASSLDTPGELFF
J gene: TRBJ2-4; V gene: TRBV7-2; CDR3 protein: CASSLTGGIAKNIQYF
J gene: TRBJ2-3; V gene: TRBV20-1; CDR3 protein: CSARDLRDDTDTQYF
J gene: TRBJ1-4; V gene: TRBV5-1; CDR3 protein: CASSPQGTTNEKLFF
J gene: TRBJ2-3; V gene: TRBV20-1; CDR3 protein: CSARRGGARDTQYF
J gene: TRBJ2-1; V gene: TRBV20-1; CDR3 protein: CSAKAGGPDNEQFF
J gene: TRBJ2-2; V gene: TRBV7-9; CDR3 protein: CASSDPYTGELFF
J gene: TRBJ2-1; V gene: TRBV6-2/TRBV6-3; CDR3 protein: CASSSDYGQPYNEQFF
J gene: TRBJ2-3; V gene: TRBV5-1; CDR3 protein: CASSGRASTDTQYF
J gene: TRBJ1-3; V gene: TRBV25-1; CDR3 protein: CASSEQGWNSGNTIYF
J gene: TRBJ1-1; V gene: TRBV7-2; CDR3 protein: CASQLIDRGWGNTEAFF
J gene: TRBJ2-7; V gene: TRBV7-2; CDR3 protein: CASSGQVSDEQYF
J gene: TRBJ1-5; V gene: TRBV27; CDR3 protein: CASSLRFSNQPQHF
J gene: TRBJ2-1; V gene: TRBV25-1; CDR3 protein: CASIPREGLARPNEQFF
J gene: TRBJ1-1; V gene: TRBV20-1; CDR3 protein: CSASLGELAEAFF
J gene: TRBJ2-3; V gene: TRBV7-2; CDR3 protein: CASSFPSRDTQYF
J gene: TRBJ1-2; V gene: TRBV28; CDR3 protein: CASQTVYGYTF
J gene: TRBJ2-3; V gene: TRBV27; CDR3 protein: CASSFTSYITDTQYF
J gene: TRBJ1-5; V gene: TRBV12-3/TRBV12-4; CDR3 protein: CASSFTGSFQPQHF
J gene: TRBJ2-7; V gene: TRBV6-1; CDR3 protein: CASSEASSGFYEQYF
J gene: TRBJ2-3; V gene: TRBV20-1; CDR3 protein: CSARAGLAGGRGTDTQYF
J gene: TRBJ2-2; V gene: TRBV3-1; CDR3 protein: CASSQLAGGPAGELFF